The 21 T cell receptor beta chains below come from one sample, sequenced in a study of human CD8 memory T cell subsets. It was UMI-labeled 5' RACE by which the TCR beta libraries were made. TCRdb re-called the 5' RACE reads, yielding one record per CDR3 amino acid sequence without DNA. Recorded for this sample: around 10,000 distinct CDR3 sequences. Sequencing used CD8+ T cells from PBMCs. Receptors were obtained from a human donor in good health.

In terms of frequency, this clonotype is medium-sized (0.01 to 0.1%). The J gene is TRBJ2-1, the V gene TRBV6-2 or TRBV6-3; TCRdb picks TRBD1, but there is no DNA to check that call. Germline values: CDR1 MNHEY, CDR2 SVGEGT. The CDR3 is 15 residues long. The CDR3 loop is CASSFPMTGGLEQFF.

CDR3 sequence reads: CATKAGEANEQFF. The gene calls are TRBV24-1 and TRBJ2-1; TCRdb's D call of TRBD2 is untestable without DNA. Germline CDR1 is KGHDR and CDR2 is SFDVKD. CDR3 length equals 13 residues.

V usage is TRBV18 and J usage is TRBJ2-1; the TRBD2 assignment by TCRdb is unverifiable without DNA. Germline CDR1 KGHSH, CDR2 LQKENI. The CDR3 totals 16 residues. The CDR3 spells CASSGTSGSSYNEQFF.

V gene TRBV6-6 combines with J gene TRBJ2-3. Germline CDR1 is MNHNY and CDR2 is SVGAGI (reference sequence). CDR3 length equals 16 residues. The CDR3 region is CASSYGGEPSTDTQYF.

Judged by frequency, this clonotype is medium-sized. The chain couples TRBV7-2 to TRBJ1-5; without DNA, the TCRdb call of TRBD1 cannot be checked. Germline CDR1 is SGHTA and CDR2 is FQGNSA. This CDR3 contains 16 residues. CDR3 in amino acids: CASSLGGDRRIQPQHF.

This chain uses TRBV7-9 with TRBJ2-5; TCRdb's assignment of TRBD1 cannot be checked, as there is no DNA. CDR3 length: 15 amino acids. Germline CDR1 SEHNR, CDR2 FQNEAQ (reference sequence). The CDR3 region is CASSHRDREQETQYF.

This chain uses TRBV20-1 with TRBJ1-1; lacking DNA, the TRBD1 call made by TCRdb goes unchecked. Germline V CDR1 and CDR2: DFQATT, SNEGSKA (reference sequence). CDR3 length: 16 residues. CDR3: CSARDGAGGSDTEAFF.

The chain links TRBV29-1 to TRBJ1-1; the D call from TCRdb, TRBD1, cannot be confirmed without DNA. Germline loops: CDR1 SQVTM, CDR2 ANQGSEA. The CDR3 length is 12 residues. The CDR3 is CSALDRDTEAFF.

The rearrangement links TRBV29-1 to TRBJ2-7; TCRdb calls TRBD2, which cannot be checked without DNA. The germline gives CDR1 SQVTM, CDR2 ANQGSEA. This CDR3 is 12 amino acids long. This CDR3 reads CSALGKGHEQYF.

V and J are TRBV28 and TRBJ2-7; lacking DNA, the TRBD1 call made by TCRdb goes unchecked. The germline CDR1 and CDR2 sequences are MDHEN and SYDVKM. This CDR3 region has 12 residues. The CDR3 loop is CASSFRVHEQYF.

This clonotype registers medium-sized by frequency. The CDR3 spells CASREVFGGTDTQYF. This chain links TRBV28 with TRBJ2-3. The CDR3 is 15 amino acids. Per the germline V gene, CDR1 is MDHEN and CDR2 is SYDVKM.

The chain employs TRBV7-9 and TRBJ2-7. The CDR3 spans 13 residues. Germline V gives CDR1 SEHNR, CDR2 FQNEAQ (reference sequence). The chain's CDR3 is CASSLSSSYEQYF.

This clonotype registers medium-sized by frequency. The chain links TRBV20-1 to TRBJ2-3; the D call from TCRdb, TRBD2, cannot be confirmed without DNA. This CDR3 region has 16 residues. CDR1 is DFQATT and CDR2 is SNEGSKA in the germline V gene (reference sequence). CDR3 in amino acids: CSARWGTSGRSSTQYF.

The rearrangement links TRBV28 to TRBJ2-2; the D gene TCRdb calls, TRBD1, cannot be checked with no DNA. Germline V gives CDR1 MDHEN, CDR2 SYDVKM. This CDR3 contains 15 residues. This CDR3 is CASSSDSSNTGELFF.

The J gene is TRBJ2-2, the V gene TRBV7-9; the D call from TCRdb, TRBD1, cannot be confirmed without DNA. Germline CDR1 reads SEHNR; CDR2 reads FQNEAQ (reference sequence). CDR3 length: 17 amino acids. The CDR3: CASSLAPWQGASGELFF.

The chain uses TRBV6-2 or TRBV6-3 and TRBJ1-2; the D call of TRBD1 rests on TCRdb alone, since no DNA is present to check it. Looked up from germline, CDR1 is MNHEY and CDR2 is SVGEGT. This CDR3 region has 14 residues. This CDR3 is CASFPARDNYGYTF.

The chain recombines TRBV29-1 with TRBJ2-7; as DNA is missing, the TRBD1 call by TCRdb cannot be tested. Germline V gene lookup returns CDR1 SQVTM and CDR2 ANQGSEA. CDR3 length: 11 amino acids. CDR3 sequence reads: CSVMKGPEQYF.

This chain uses TRBV7-8 with TRBJ2-7; with no DNA, the TCRdb D assignment of TRBD2 cannot be verified. Germline CDR1 and CDR2: SGHVS and FQNEAQ. CDR3 size: 17 residues. CDR3 sequence: CASSLVSAGEALNEQYF.

By frequency, this clonotype is medium-sized. The chain employs TRBV29-1 and TRBJ2-3. The CDR3 is 12 residues long. Germline V gene lookup returns CDR1 SQVTM and CDR2 ANQGSEA. CDR3 residues: CSVEWGTDTQYF.

This chain connects TRBV12-3 or TRBV12-4 to TRBJ2-1; absent DNA, TCRdb's TRBD2 call cannot be checked. The CDR3 spans 14 residues. The CDR3 loop reads CASSFGLAGVEQFF.

The J gene is TRBJ2-7, the V gene TRBV6-2 or TRBV6-3; the TCRdb D gene call, TRBD1, has no DNA to confirm it. CDR1 MNHEY and CDR2 SVGEGT come from the germline V gene. The CDR3 length is 14 residues. CDR3 protein: CASRSRGGFYEQYF.